The clone carrying this TCR beta chain was detected a few times. Antigen unknown. This sample is part of a study of T cells after yellow fever vaccination. Study findings and constraints: In post-booster samples, most primary-vaccination clones reappeared (approximately 97% CD4, 70% to 90% CD8). Secondary responses were weaker yet peaked faster, day 5 versus 15. Across the CD4 and CD8 compartments, a small share of clonotypes was present in both.

CDR1 and CDR2 (germline): MNHEY, SMNVEV (reference sequence). The CDR3 sequence is 14 residues long. The V end lost 8 bases, the J end lost 7 bases, and 15 bases lay between the germline ends. The study made its TCR cDNA through 5'RACE template switching. That step introduced a universal primer site along with UMIs. Via MiXCR, TCRdb re-called the 5' RACE reads, giving one row per CDR3 protein. This sample has 300,000 to 350,000 distinct CDR3 sequences, with around 10% found just once. The source was CD4+ T cells sorted from PBMCs, collected 45 days after the yellow fever booster vaccination. V and J are TRBV27 and TRBJ1-6; no clear D. The receptor comes from a man aged 18 to 29 who received the YFV17D yellow fever vaccine. The CDR3 is CASCRAGFNSPLHF. The CDR3 DNA sequence: TGTGCCAGCTGCCGCGCGGGGTTCAATTCACCCCTCCACTTT.